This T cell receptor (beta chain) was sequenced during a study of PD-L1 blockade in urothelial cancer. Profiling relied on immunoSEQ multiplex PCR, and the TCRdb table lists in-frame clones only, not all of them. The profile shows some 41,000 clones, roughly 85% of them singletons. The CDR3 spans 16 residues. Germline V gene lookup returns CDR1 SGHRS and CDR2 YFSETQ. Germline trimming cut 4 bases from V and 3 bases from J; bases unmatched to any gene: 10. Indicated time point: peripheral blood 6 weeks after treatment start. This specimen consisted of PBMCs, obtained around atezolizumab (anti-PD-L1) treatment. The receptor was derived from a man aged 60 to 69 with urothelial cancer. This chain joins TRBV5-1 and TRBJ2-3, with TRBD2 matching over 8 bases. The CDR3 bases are TGCGCCAGCAGCCACGAGGCGGGGGGACAAACAGATACGCAGTATTTT. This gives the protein CASSHEAGGQTDTQYF.